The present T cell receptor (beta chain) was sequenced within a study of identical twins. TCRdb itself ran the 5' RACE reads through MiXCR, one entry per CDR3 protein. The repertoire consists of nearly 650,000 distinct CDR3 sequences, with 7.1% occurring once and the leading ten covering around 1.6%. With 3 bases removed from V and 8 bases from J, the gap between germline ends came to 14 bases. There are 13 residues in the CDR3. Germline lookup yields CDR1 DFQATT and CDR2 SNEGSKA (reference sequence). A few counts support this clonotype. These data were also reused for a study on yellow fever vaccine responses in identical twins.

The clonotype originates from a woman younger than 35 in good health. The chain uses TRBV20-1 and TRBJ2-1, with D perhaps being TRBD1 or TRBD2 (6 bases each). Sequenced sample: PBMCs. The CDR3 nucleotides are TGCAGTGCTAGGGACGCGGGACACCATGAGCAGTTCTTC. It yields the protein CSARDAGHHEQFF.